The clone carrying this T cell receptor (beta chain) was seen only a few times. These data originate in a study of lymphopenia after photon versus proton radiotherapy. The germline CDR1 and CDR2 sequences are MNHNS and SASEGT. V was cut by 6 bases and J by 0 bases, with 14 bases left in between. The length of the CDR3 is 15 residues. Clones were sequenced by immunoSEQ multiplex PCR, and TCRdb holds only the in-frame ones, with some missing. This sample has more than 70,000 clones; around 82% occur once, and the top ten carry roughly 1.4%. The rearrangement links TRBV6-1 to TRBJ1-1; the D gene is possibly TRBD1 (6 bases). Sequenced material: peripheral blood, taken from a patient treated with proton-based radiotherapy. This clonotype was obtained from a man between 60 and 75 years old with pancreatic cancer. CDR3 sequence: CASSLNGQLNTEAFF. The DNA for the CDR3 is TGTGCCAGCAGCTTAAATGGACAGCTGAACACTGAAGCTTTCTTT.